This TCR beta chain was sequenced for a study of neoadjuvant nivolumab and ipilimumab in lung cancer. Study information: Nivolumab 3 mg/kg was given days 1, 15 and 29, plus ipilimumab 1 mg/kg day 1 in combination.

Study-level results: Resected-tumor TCR richness correlated positively with pretherapy blood richness. Resected tumors had greater TCR richness and clonality than uninvolved lung.

Sequenced by immunoSEQ multiplex PCR; TCRdb stores in-frame clones only, minus some. The sample has over 25,000 clones, roughly 90% seen once. Germline CDR1 is SGHAT and CDR2 is FQNNGV. This CDR3 has 14 amino acids. V was clipped by 6 bases and J by 0 bases; unmatched bases: 2. Remarks on this clone: Antigen specificity is unknown.

The genes are TRBV11-2 and TRBJ1-5; 7 nucleotides match TRBD1. The sequence derives from an adult with non-small cell lung cancer. The sequencing used peripheral blood, collected after neoadjuvant nivolumab, alone or with ipilimumab, at or shortly before surgery. The CDR3 is CASSRQGSNQPQHF. The CDR3 coding sequence is TGTGCCAGCAGTCGACAGGGTAGCAATCAGCCCCAGCATTTT.